This T cell receptor beta chain was retrieved from a study of human T cells and chemical hapten exposure. In the study overall: Upper inner arm skin measuring approximately 2 cm by approximately 2 cm received 2% DPC for sensitization. The variation in per-sample TCR yields arose mainly from small differences in pooled library volumes. General observations from the study: DPC sensitization left the count of TCRs above 1 in 1000 unchanged.

This clonotype was detected a few times. The target antigen is unknown. Within the library, unique molecular identifiers were attached to each individual cDNA molecule. TCRdb re-analysed the RACE reads in MiXCR, keeping a single row per CDR3 protein. Of a few hundred thousand distinct CDR3 sequences listed, just under 8% are singletons. Time point reported: pre-sensitization, week 0. Specified treatment: therapeutic diphenylcyclopropenone sensitization with weekly scalp DPC. Germline V lookup: CDR1 KGHDR, CDR2 SFDVKD. Trimming stripped 3 bases from V and 5 bases from J, with 9 bases between. CDR3 length equals 13 residues.

The sequenced sample was whole blood, obtained in connection with sensitization to the hapten diphenylcyclopropenone (DPC). The clonotype comes from a man aged 18 to 35 with alopecia areata. Some clones in this sample may be carry-over from other donors' samples. The chain couples TRBV24-1 to TRBJ1-2; D is uncertain. The CDR3 DNA reads TGTGCCACCAGTGATGATACGGGGTATGGCTACACCTTC. This sequence encodes CATSDDTGYGYTF.